This T cell receptor beta chain originates from a study of cytomegalovirus exposure and HLA in healthy donors. About the research overall: According to later analysis, the same platform produced the 90 to 150 validation and under 750 first-cohort repertoires. Study results and caveats: According to the study, roughly 180 TCR beta chains were cytomegalovirus-associated. Most TCR sequences were rare, but some public TCRs occurred in many donors.

Trimming removed 2 bases at V and 3 bases at J, with 8 bases between. CDR3 length: 13 amino acids. The germline V gene has CDR1 SGHNT and CDR2 YENEEA. This clone occurred once. Its antigen is still unknown. The donors were members of the validation cohort comprising 120 subjects, separate from the roughly 640-subject first cohort. The method was immunoSEQ multiplex PCR; TCRdb's version includes in-frame clones alone and lacks a portion of them. This table holds approximately 160,000 clones, around 90% found once. Sequenced material: PBMCs. The genes are TRBV11-3 and TRBJ2-7, with D tentatively TRBD2 (6 bases). The receptor was isolated from a woman aged 18-30 years in good health and CMV-seropositive. The CDR3 protein is CASSLTGDYEQYF. DNA for the CDR3: TGTGCCAGCAGCTTAACGGGGGACTACGAGCAGTACTTC.